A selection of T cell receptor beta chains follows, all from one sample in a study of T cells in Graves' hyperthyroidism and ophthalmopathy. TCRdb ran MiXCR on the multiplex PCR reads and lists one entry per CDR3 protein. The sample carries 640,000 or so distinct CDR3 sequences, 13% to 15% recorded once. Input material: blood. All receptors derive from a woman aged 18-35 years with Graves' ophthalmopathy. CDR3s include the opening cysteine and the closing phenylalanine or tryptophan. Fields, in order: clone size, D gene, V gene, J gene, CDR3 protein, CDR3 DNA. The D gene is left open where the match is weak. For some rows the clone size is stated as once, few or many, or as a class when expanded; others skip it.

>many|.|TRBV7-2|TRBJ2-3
CASSLAKGDTQYF
TGTGCCAGCAGCTTAGCGAAGGGGGATACGCAGTATTTT
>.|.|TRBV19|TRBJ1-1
CASTLGGGNPEAFF
TGTGCCAGTACCCTAGGGGGAGGAAACCCTGAAGCTTTCTTT
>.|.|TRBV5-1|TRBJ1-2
CASSLAAGIKDGYTF
TGCGCCAGCAGCTTGGCGGCGGGCATAAAGGATGGCTACACCTTC
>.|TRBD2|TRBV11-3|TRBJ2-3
CASSRGGYTTDTQYF
TGTGCCAGCAGCCGGGGGGGTTACACCACAGATACGCAGTATTTT
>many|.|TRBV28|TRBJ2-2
CASSLSGATRKTGELFF
TGTGCCAGCAGTTTATCGGGTGCGACGAGGAAAACCGGGGAGCTGTTTTTT
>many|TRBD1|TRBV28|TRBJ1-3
CASSLSSGTVSGNTIYF
TGTGCCAGCAGTTTATCGTCCGGGACAGTCTCTGGAAACACCATATATTTT
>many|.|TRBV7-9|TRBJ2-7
CASSILGMDYEQYF
TGTGCCAGCAGCATCCTAGGGATGGACTACGAGCAGTACTTC
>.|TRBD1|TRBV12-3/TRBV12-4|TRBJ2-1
CASSFRMAPGQPDNEQFF
TGTGCCAGCAGTTTCCGTATGGCTCCGGGACAGCCCGACAATGAGCAGTTCTTC
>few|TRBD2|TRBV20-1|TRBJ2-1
CSARDGTSGRASYNEQFF
TGCAGTGCTAGAGATGGGACTAGCGGGAGGGCCTCCTACAATGAGCAGTTCTTC
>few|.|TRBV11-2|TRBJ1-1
CASSLIQTGNTEAFF
TGTGCCAGCAGCTTGATACAAACAGGGAACACTGAAGCTTTCTTT
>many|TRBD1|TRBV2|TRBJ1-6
CASSESGGGSPLHF
TGTGCCAGCAGTGAATCAGGGGGTGGCTCACCCCTCCACTTT
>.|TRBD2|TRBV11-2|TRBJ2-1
CASSLVTGTSYNEQFF
TGTGCCAGCAGCTTAGTGACCGGGACTAGCTACAATGAGCAGTTCTTC
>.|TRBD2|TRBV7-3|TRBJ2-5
CASSPSAGGPSGTQYF
TGTGCCAGCAGCCCCTCAGCGGGAGGACCCTCGGGGACCCAGTACTTC
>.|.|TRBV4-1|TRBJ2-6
CASSRLGGAGSGANVLTF
TGCGCCAGCAGCCGCCTAGGGGGGGCAGGCTCTGGGGCCAACGTCCTGACTTTC
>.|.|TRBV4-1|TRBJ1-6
CASSQEGSVSPLHF
TGCGCCAGCAGCCAAGAAGGAAGCGTCTCACCCCTCCACTTT
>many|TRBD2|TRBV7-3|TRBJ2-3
CASSSGSSGDTQYF
TGTGCCAGCAGCTCCGGATCTAGCGGAGATACGCAGTATTTT
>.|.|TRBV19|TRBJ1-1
CASSRQAVNTEAFF
TGTGCCAGTAGTAGACAGGCCGTAAACACTGAAGCTTTCTTT
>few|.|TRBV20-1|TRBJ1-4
CSAGRQGTNEKLFF
TGCAGTGCCGGACGCCAGGGGACTAATGAAAAACTGTTTTTT
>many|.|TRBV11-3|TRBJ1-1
CASSRGRGEGTEAFF
TGTGCCAGCAGCCGAGGTAGGGGAGAAGGTACTGAAGCTTTCTTT
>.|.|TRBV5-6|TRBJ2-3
CASSLWVLQDTQYF
TGTGCCAGCAGCTTGTGGGTCCTACAGGATACGCAGTATTTT
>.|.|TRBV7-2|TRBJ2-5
CASSPPNRETQYF
TGTGCCAGCAGCCCGCCTAACCGAGAGACCCAGTACTTC
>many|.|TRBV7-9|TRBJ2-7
CASSRTGSTYEQYF
TGTGCCAGCAGTCGAACAGGGTCCACCTACGAGCAGTACTTC
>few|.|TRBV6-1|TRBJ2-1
CASSIPGTQNEQFF
TGTGCCAGCAGTATTCCCGGGACTCAAAATGAGCAGTTCTTC
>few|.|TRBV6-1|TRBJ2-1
CASSSRGASYNEQFF
TGTGCCAGCAGTTCCAGGGGAGCCTCCTACAATGAGCAGTTCTTC
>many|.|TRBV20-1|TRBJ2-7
CSADRAYEQYF
TGCAGTGCCGACAGAGCTTACGAGCAGTACTTC